Each of the 10 T cell receptor beta chains below was sequenced from the same sample in a study of response to subunit inactivated influenza vaccine. TCRdb reanalysed the RT-PCR reads using MiXCR and keeps one entry per CDR3 protein. The sample holds 700,000 to 900,000 distinct CDR3 sequences; around 20% are singletons and the top ten take 10% to 13%. The specimen comprised PBMCs from blood, sampled 5 days after vaccination. Receptors were obtained from a man aged 50 to 59 who received an inactivated influenza vaccine.

This clonotype has only a few counts. The rearrangement joins TRBV6-5 to TRBJ1-2, with D perhaps TRBD1 (5 bases). Trimming took off 4 bases at V and 4 bases at J, with 16 bases between the two ends. This CDR3 region has 15 residues. Germline V gene sequence: CDR1 MNHEY, CDR2 SVGAGI. CDR3: CASSSSGSPAYGYTF. CDR3 sequence (DNA): TGTGCCAGCAGTTCTTCAGGGTCCCCAGCCTATGGCTACACCTTC.

V usage is TRBV7-9 and J usage is TRBJ2-7; no definite D call. The germline CDR1 and CDR2 sequences are SEHNR and FQNEAQ (reference sequence). V lost 2 bases and J 5 bases, leaving 10 bases between the germline ends. The CDR3 covers 13 residues. The CDR3 is CASSLTAWDEQYF. The CDR3 DNA reads as TGTGCCAGCAGCTTAACGGCGTGGGACGAGCAGTACTTC.

This chain uses TRBV20-1 with TRBJ2-1, with 9 bases matching TRBD1. The CDR3 is made up of 16 amino acids. The V gene's germline CDR1 is DFQATT and CDR2 SNEGSKA (reference sequence). The trim removed 5 bases at V and 1 base at J, leaving 9 bases unmatched. The CDR3 loop reads CSARSGTGFSYNEQFF. The DNA of the CDR3 is TGCAGTGCTCGATCCGGGACAGGGTTTTCCTACAATGAGCAGTTCTTC.

The chain joins TRBV4-2 to TRBJ2-3; 11 bases match TRBD1. J was trimmed by 3 bases and V by 3 bases; bases with no gene match: 5. The CDR3 is 16 residues long. Germline V gene data show CDR1 as LGHNA and CDR2 as YNFKEQ. Here the CDR3 reads CASSHPGTGGTDTQYF. In nucleotides, the CDR3 is TGTGCCAGCAGCCACCCCGGGACAGGGGGTACAGATACGCAGTATTTT.

The chain recombines TRBV9 with TRBJ2-1; D is perhaps TRBD2 (6 bases). Trimming left V 2 bases short and J 3 bases short, with 18 bases between. The CDR3 consists of 17 residues. The germline CDR1 and CDR2 sequences are SGDLS and YYNGEE. CDR3 in amino acids: CASSVGGGLANYNEQFF. The CDR3 nucleotides read TGTGCCAGCAGCGTCGGAGGCGGGCTAGCGAACTACAATGAGCAGTTCTTC.

The V call is TRBV19, the J call TRBJ1-5; TRBD1 matches 8 bases. Germline V CDR1 and CDR2: LNHDA, SQIVND (reference sequence). With 4 bases clipped from V and 4 bases from J, the junction kept 3 bases outside the gene matches. This CDR3 has 14 residues. The CDR3 reads CASSNDRGNQPQHF. DNA for the CDR3: TGTGCCAGTAGTAACGACAGGGGTAATCAGCCCCAGCATTTT.

This clonotype was recorded many times. The chain recombines TRBV7-2 with TRBJ2-7; D uncertain. Germline values: CDR1 SGHTA, CDR2 FQGNSA. The CDR3 is 13 amino acids. V lost 4 bases and J 6 bases, leaving 13 bases between the germline ends. CDR3 sequence (DNA): TGTGCCAGCAGCTCTCCGTTCGGGTTCGAGCAGTACTTC. Its protein is CASSSPFGFEQYF.

This clonotype appeared many times. This chain connects TRBV7-9 to TRBJ2-5, with D maybe TRBD1 (6 bases). Germline assignment: CDR1 SEHNR and CDR2 FQNEAQ (reference sequence). The CDR3 is 13 residues long. The ends were cut back, 2 bases at V and 5 bases at J, with 9 bases in the middle. CDR3 sequence: CASSLNRVETQYF. CDR3 nucleotide sequence: TGTGCCAGCAGCTTAAACAGGGTTGAGACCCAGTACTTC.

This clonotype was observed a handful of times. V gene TRBV20-1 combines with J gene TRBJ1-2; no reliable D call. The CDR3 contains 14 residues. Germline loops: CDR1 DFQATT, CDR2 SNEGSKA (reference sequence). Trimming stripped 0 bases from V and 6 bases from J, with 14 bases between. CDR3 sequence: CSARDPARTDGYTF. DNA of the CDR3: TGCAGTGCTAGAGATCCGGCCAGGACTGATGGCTACACCTTC.

This clonotype was observed a few times. J is TRBJ2-1 and V is TRBV4-2; the D is unclear. The germline V gene has CDR1 LGHNA and CDR2 YNFKEQ. This CDR3 contains 15 residues. V shed 2 bases and J shed 0 bases, with 8 bases lying between them. DNA of the CDR3: TGTGCCAGCAGCCAAACCCTCAGCTCCTACAATGAGCAGTTCTTC. Its translation is CASSQTLSSYNEQFF.